The source of this T cell receptor beta chain is a study of cytomegalovirus exposure and HLA in healthy donors. About the study: Early on, a data release was issued that held approximately 78 million unique TCRs from HLA-typed donors.

J lost 6 bases, V lost 1 base, and 7 bases had no gene match. The CDR3 has 15 amino acids. Per the germline V gene, CDR1 is SGHTA and CDR2 is FQGNSA. Points on this clone: Antigen specificity is unknown.

Healthy bone marrow donors made up the donors. There were likely unrecorded immune exposures, though donors were nominally healthy when sampled. General observations from the study: In the analysis, some V segments, TRBV6-2 and TRBV6-3 included, were excluded as indistinguishable.

PCR used 60 Vbeta primers and 13 Jbeta primers. The method was immunoSEQ multiplex PCR; TCRdb's version includes in-frame clones alone and lacks a portion of them. The sample has approximately 150,000 clones, 77% seen once. The receptor comes from a female donor in good health and CMV-seronegative. The specimen sequenced was PBMCs. This chain connects TRBV7-2 to TRBJ2-7; 9 nucleotides agree with TRBD2. The CDR3 region has the DNA TGTGCCAGCAGCTTAGAGCGGGGGGCCTTCCTCGAGCAGTACTTC. This translates into CASSLERGAFLEQYF. Variable domain in full (rest from reference TRBV7-2 and TRBJ2-7): GAGVSQSPSNKVTEKGKDVELRCDPISGHTALYWYRQSLGQGLEFLIYFQGNSAPDKSGLPSDRFSAERTGGSVSTLTIQRTQQEDSAVYLCASSLERGAFLEQYFGPGTRLTVT.